Sequencing of this TCR beta chain was carried out in a study of blood T cell repertoires in COVID-19. Turning to the study itself: Material from acute and convalescent COVID-19 was sourced from the United States, Italy and Spain. T cells, B-cell-depleted T cells, or PBMCs provided the cDNA or gDNA that served as material.

Methods used by the authors: Estimated nucleated cell counts came from reference gene primer amplification. The assay was immunoSEQ multiplex PCR, and TCRdb's table has in-frame clones only and misses some. For V, J and clone size, that table is used; D and trimming come from the DNA. The repertoire consists of approximately 250,000 clones, with roughly 85% occurring once and the leading ten covering 0.85% to 1%. Trimming left V 7 bases short and J 1 base short, with 17 bases between. The CDR3 consists of 16 residues. This sequence originates from a man aged 40-55 years with acute or convalescent COVID-19. Source material: peripheral blood. The V call is TRBV23-1, the J call TRBJ1-5; no reliable D call. TRBV23-1 is treated as an ORF (open reading frame) with a function not yet certain. The CDR3 reads CASIRRRQCSNQPQHF. In nucleotides, the CDR3 is TGCGCCAGCATCCGACGTAGACAATGCAGCAATCAGCCCCAGCATTTT.